One sample yielded the 23 T cell receptor beta chains listed below, sequenced in a study of CD8+ T cells in alopecia areata. CD4, CD8alpha, NKG2D, NKG2ACE and other markers were used to sort pooled cutaneous lymph node cells. Extracted RNA was reverse transcribed, and the resulting cDNA served as sequencing template. Profiling relied on immunoSEQ multiplex PCR, and the TCRdb table lists in-frame clones only, not all of them. The sample presents over 250,000 clones, none singletons. Sequenced sample: CD4+ T cells sorted from a lymph node. The origin of the receptors is a C3H/HeJ mouse with alopecia areata. This strain has MHC haplotype H2-k.

This clone came up many times. The germline and genes are mouse ones. With the read ending 4 residues before the CDR3 end, the germline J gene is used to fill in that end. Distinct nucleotide sequences in the sample also encode this CDR3. V gene TRBV17 combines with J gene TRBJ2-3, with 7 bases aligning to TRBD2. This CDR3 has 15 amino acids. The germline V gene has CDR1 MNHDT and CDR2 YYDKIL. The V segment lost 3 bases and the J segment 0 bases; nucleotides outside the gene matches: 3. The DNA read from the CDR3 is TGTGCTAGCAGTAGGGCTGGGGGTAGTGCAGAA. As protein: CASSRAGGSAE. The CDR3 as a whole reads CASSRAGGSAETLYF. The variable domain in full, with the rest retrieved from reference TRBV17 and TRBJ2-3, is DTTVKQNPRYKLARVGKPVNLICSQTMNHDTMYWYQKKPNQAPKLLLFYYDKILNREADTFEKFQSSRPNNSFCSLYIGSAGLEYSAMYLCASSRAGGSAETLYFGSGTRLTVL.

To note about this clone: Each gene name is a mouse one. The read terminates 4 residues ahead of where the CDR3 ends, so the germline J gene completes it. This chain uses TRBV5 with TRBJ1-2; the D gene is possibly TRBD1 (6 bases). Germline V lookup: CDR1 LGHNA, CDR2 YNLKQL (reference sequence). The CDR3 is 14 amino acids. CDR3 sequence: CASSQVGHKSDYTF. The DNA read from the CDR3 is TGTGCCAGCAGCCAAGTGGGACACAAATCC.

This clone was counted only a few times. Gene names denote mouse genes. The read halts 4 residues ahead of the CDR3 end, with the missing end drawn from the germline J gene. The V and J genes are TRBV13-1 and TRBJ1-1; 7 bases line up with TRBD1. Germline V gives CDR1 NSHNY, CDR2 SYGAGN. The CDR3 covers 14 residues. The V segment lost 4 bases and the J segment 2 bases; nucleotides outside the gene matches: 5. CDR3 in amino acids: CASSLDRDNTEVFF. CDR3 DNA, as far as it was read: TGTGCCAGCAGTCTCGACAGGGACAACACA.

This clone was seen more than once but under ten times. Gene names follow the mouse nomenclature. The CDR3 goes on 4 residues after the read ends, and that part is filled in from the germline J gene. Other DNA sequences within the sample encode an identical CDR3. The rearrangement uses TRBV13-2 and TRBJ2-5, with a weak D call TRBD1 (6 bases). The CDR3 has 15 amino acids. Germline loops: CDR1 NNHNN, CDR2 SYGAGS (reference sequence). V was cut by 2 bases and J by 0 bases, with 10 bases left in between. The CDR3: CASGEGTINQDTQYF. Partial CDR3 DNA: TGTGCCAGCGGTGAGGGGACAATTAACCAAGAC.

Details on this clone: Mouse gene names apply. Read data end 4 residues before the CDR3 end; the end is taken from the germline J gene. The gene calls are TRBV19 and TRBJ2-4; D gene ambiguous. The CDR3 is 12 amino acids. Germline V gives CDR1 FNHDT, CDR2 SITEND (reference sequence). Trimming took 5 bases from V and 3 from J, leaving 7 bases between them. The CDR3 DNA, read in part, is TGTGCCAGCAGCCCACAACAAAAC. Residues: CASSPQQN. The full CDR3 protein reads CASSPQQNTLYF.

On this clone: This clone may be a read error of a much larger clone one base away. Gene names and germline match the mouse. The covered CDR3 bases are TGTGCCAGCAGTCACAGGGGGAACTATGCT. This codes for CASSHRGNYA. In full, the CDR3 reads CASSHRGNYAEQFF. The chain combines TRBV13-3 with TRBJ2-1; 8 nucleotides match TRBD1. The read stops 4 residues short of the end of the CDR3; the missing end is completed from the germline J gene. The CDR3 has 14 amino acids. The germline CDR1 and CDR2 sequences are NNHDY and SYVADS. V dropped 4 bases and J dropped 1; count of bases not matched to a gene: 1.

This clone has just a few counts. The gene names here belong to mouse. The read stops 3 residues short of the end of the CDR3; the missing end is completed from the germline J gene. This chain connects TRBV13-1 to TRBJ1-6; D is unclear. TRBJ1-6 is flagged as an ORF with uncertain function. CDR1 NSHNY and CDR2 SYGAGN come from the germline V gene. The CDR3 has 16 amino acids. Trimming took off 3 bases at V and 0 bases at J, with 10 bases between the two ends. CDR3 region: CASSAAGYSYNSPLYF. CDR3 bases read: TGTGCCAGCAGTGCAGCAGGATATTCCTATAATTCGCCC.

This clone was recorded a few times. Gene names are mouse gene names. The CDR3 extends 4 residues past the end of the read, so its final part is completed from the germline J gene. Distinct nucleotide sequences in the sample also encode this CDR3. The V and J genes are TRBV1 and TRBJ2-5; 12 bases agree with TRBD2. The CDR3 consists of 17 residues. V shed 3 bases and J 1 base; nucleotides not matched to a gene: 5. Per the germline V gene, CDR1 is NSQYPW and CDR2 is LRSPGD (reference sequence). The CDR3: CTCSAPGLGGDQDTQYF. The sequenced CDR3 bases are TGCACCTGCAGTGCCCCGGGACTGGGGGGTGACCAAGAC.

As concerns this clone: Mouse germline and gene names are used. The read halts 4 residues ahead of the CDR3 end, with the missing end drawn from the germline J gene. The V and J genes are TRBV5 and TRBJ2-7; 10 bases map to TRBD2. CDR1 and CDR2 from the germline V gene are LGHNA and YNLKQL (reference sequence). Trimming took 4 bases from V and 3 from J; bases not matched to a gene: 3. The CDR3 has 14 residues. The CDR3 sequence: CASSLTGGIYEQYF. Partial CDR3 DNA: TGTGCCAGCAGCCTGACTGGGGGGATCTAT.

This clone turned up a few times. Mouse germline and gene names are used. The CDR3 is cut off 4 residues early in the read; its end comes from the germline J gene. The rearrangement links TRBV13-2 to TRBJ2-2; TRBD1 agrees at 8 bases. The CDR3 length is 16 residues. Germline V gene sequence: CDR1 NNHNN, CDR2 SYGAGS (reference sequence). V gave up 3 bases and J gave up 0 bases; unmatched junction bases: 4. Partial CDR3 DNA: TGTGCCAGCGGTGGAGACAGGGGTCCAAACACCGGG. It codes for CASGGDRGPNTG. The full CDR3 protein is CASGGDRGPNTGQLYF.

This clone came up many times. Gene names are mouse gene names. The read gets to within 4 residues of the CDR3 end, and the germline J gene fills in the rest. The chain employs TRBV14 and TRBJ1-2; 7 bases fit TRBD1. The CDR3 is 13 residues long. Germline V gene lookup returns CDR1 SGHDT and CDR2 FRDEAV. Losses at the gene ends were 9 bases for V and 0 bases for J; bases not matched to a gene: 5. The sequenced part of the CDR3 DNA is TGTGCCATCCCCGGGACAGCAAACTCC. This codes for CAIPGTANS. Given in full, the CDR3 is CAIPGTANSDYTF.

Of note for this clone: Gene names and germline refer to mouse. The read terminates 3 residues before the CDR3 end, so the remaining end is supplied by the germline J gene. The V and J genes are TRBV3 and TRBJ1-6, with a tentative D call TRBD1 (6 bases). TRBJ1-6 is identified as an open reading frame with a role that is uncertain. The CDR3 sequence is 16 residues long. The germline V and J ends were trimmed by 5 bases and 2 bases, with 13 bases remaining between them. Germline V gene sequence: CDR1 SNHLY, CDR2 FYNGKV (reference sequence). The DNA read from the CDR3 is TGTGCCAGCAGCCAGCGGGACAAAACCTATAATTCGCCC. Residues: CASSQRDKTYNSP. The CDR3 reads in full as CASSQRDKTYNSPLYF.

This clone appeared many times. Gene names and germline refer to mouse. The read finishes 4 residues shy of the CDR3 end, and the germline J gene is used to complete it. The sample contains more than one DNA sequence encoding this CDR3. The chain recombines TRBV17 with TRBJ2-7; 10 bases agree with TRBD1. CDR1 and CDR2 from the germline V gene are MNHDT and YYDKIL. This CDR3 comprises 14 residues. Trimming removed 1 base from V and 3 bases from J; junction bases left unmatched: 0. The CDR3 loop is CASSRGTGGYEQYF. CDR3 bases read: TGTGCTAGCAGTAGAGGGACAGGGGGCTAT.

A few counts support this clone. Mouse germline and gene names are used. The read is 4 residues too short to cover the CDR3 end, so that end is filled in from the germline J gene. V and J are TRBV13-1 and TRBJ1-2; D remains ambiguous. CDR3 length: 14 amino acids. In germline, CDR1 is NSHNY, CDR2 SYGAGN. Trimming removed 4 bases at V and 0 bases at J, with 10 bases between. The CDR3 sequence is CASSKTRANSDYTF. Incomplete CDR3 DNA: TGTGCCAGCAGTAAGACAAGAGCAAACTCC.

About this clone: The genes are named according to mouse. The sequenced fragment ends 4 residues before the CDR3 boundary, so the rest is inferred from the germline J gene. The same CDR3 is also encoded by other DNA sequences in this sample. The chain has TRBV19 and TRBJ2-7, with D perhaps matching TRBD1 (6 bases). This CDR3 comprises 13 residues. The germline V gene has CDR1 FNHDT and CDR2 SITEND (reference sequence). The CDR3 reads CASSIGRGDEQYF. The part of the CDR3 DNA that was read is TGTGCCAGCAGTATAGGCAGGGGAGAT.

This clone was seen more than once but under ten times. Gene names and germline refer to mouse. From the germline J gene comes the end of the CDR3, since the read stops 4 residues before it. V usage is TRBV1 and J usage is TRBJ2-2; 8 bases agree with TRBD1. There are 16 residues in the CDR3. Germline-derived CDR1 and CDR2 are NSQYPW and LRSPGD (reference sequence). The V and J ends lost 3 bases and 4 bases, in that order; junction bases with no gene match: 7. CDR3 sequence: CTCSAVQGASTGQLYF. Partial CDR3 DNA: TGCACCTGCAGTGCGGTCCAGGGGGCGAGCACCGGG.

This clone has just a few counts. Mouse names are used for the genes. The CDR3 end lies 4 residues beyond the end of the read and is filled in from the germline J gene. This rearrangement joins TRBV19 to TRBJ2-4, with 7 bases lining up with TRBD2. The CDR3 is 12 amino acids. V lost 7 bases, J lost 2 bases, and 1 base stayed unmatched. Germline values: CDR1 FNHDT, CDR2 SITEND (reference sequence). The CDR3 reads CASGGDQNTLYF. The DNA read from the CDR3 is TGTGCCAGCGGGGGGGATCAAAAC.

Turning to this clone: The gene names here belong to mouse. CDR3 DNA (partial): TGTGCCAGCAGGAGGACAGATAACTATGCT. Translation: CASRRTDNYA. The full CDR3 reads CASRRTDNYAEQFF. This chain connects TRBV13-3 to TRBJ2-1; D is perhaps TRBD1 (6 bases). The read ends 4 residues shy of where the CDR3 ends; the end is completed using the germline J gene. Per germline, CDR1 NNHDY and CDR2 SYVADS. Trimming removed 5 bases at V and 0 bases at J, with 9 bases between. The CDR3 runs to 14 residues.

Of note for this clone: The gene names given are mouse names. The CDR3 end is not reached by the read, which stops 4 residues before it; the germline J gene fills it in. Other nucleotide sequences in the sample specify the same CDR3. The J gene is TRBJ1-2, the V gene TRBV29, with TRBD1 matching 9 bases. Germline assignment: CDR1 MSHET and CDR2 SYDVDS. The CDR3 extends over 13 amino acids. V was pared by 6 bases and J by 3 bases, with 2 bases of the junction left unmatched. CDR3 DNA, as far as it was read: TGTGCTAGCAGAGACAGGGGGGACTCC. Translation: CASRDRGDS. The full CDR3 sequence reads CASRDRGDSDYTF.

This clone turned up a few times. These gene names are mouse names. The CDR3 bases that were read are TGTGCCTGGAGTCTACCAACTGGCTATGCT. It encodes CAWSLPTGYA. The full CDR3 is CAWSLPTGYAEQFF. The J gene is TRBJ2-1, the V gene TRBV31; D is perhaps TRBD2 (5 bases). Read sequence stops 4 residues before the CDR3 end, and the germline J gene provides the missing end. The length of the CDR3 is 14 residues. V was pared by 0 bases and J by 3 bases, with 9 bases between. Germline CDR1 is GKSSPN and CDR2 is SITVG.

This clone has only a few counts. Gene labels here are mouse ones. The read falls 4 residues short of the CDR3 end, and the missing part is taken from the germline J gene. The chain has TRBV19 and TRBJ2-1, with TRBD2 matching 11 bases. The CDR3 contains 15 residues. Germline CDR1 is FNHDT and CDR2 is SITEND (reference sequence). V shed 6 bases and J 3 bases; nucleotides not matched to a gene: 5. The covered CDR3 bases are TGTGCCAGCACCCCGGGACTGGGGGTCTATGCT. Translating gives CASTPGLGVYA. The full-length CDR3 reads as CASTPGLGVYAEQFF.

Comments on this clone: Gene names denote mouse genes. CDR3 residues: CASSSGTAPSQNTLYF. The CDR3 bases that were read are TGTGCTAGCAGTTCCGGGACAGCCCCTAGTCAAAAC. This chain joins TRBV29 and TRBJ2-4, with TRBD1 matching over 7 bases. The sequence runs out 4 residues before the end of the CDR3; the remainder is reconstructed from the germline J gene. V lost 4 bases and J lost 0; bases outside the gene matches: 7. The length of the CDR3 is 16 residues. Germline CDR1 and CDR2: MSHET and SYDVDS.

Points on this clone: Mouse gene names and germline throughout. The CDR3 extends 4 residues past the end of the read, so its final part is completed from the germline J gene. The V gene is TRBV5, the J gene TRBJ2-1, with a possible D match to TRBD1 (6 bases). Trimming removed 0 bases from V and 3 bases from J, with 12 bases in between. CDR3 size: 16 residues. CDR1 and CDR2 (germline): LGHNA, YNLKQL (reference sequence). The sequenced part of the CDR3 DNA is TGTGCCAGCAGCCAAGATCCGTGGGACACCTATGCT. Protein sequence: CASSQDPWDTYA. In full, the CDR3 reads CASSQDPWDTYAEQFF.